This T cell receptor beta chain is drawn from a study of yellow fever vaccine responses in identical twins. Points from the study as a whole: Twins reportedly appeared to share part of their vaccine T cell response while keeping part individual.

TCRdb reprocessed the RT-PCR reads via MiXCR and lists one record per CDR3 protein. The sample has about 1,700 distinct CDR3 sequences, around 90% seen once. Concerning this clonotype itself: Its antigen is unidentified.

The CDR3 runs to 17 residues. The germline V and J ends were trimmed by 5 bases and 0 bases, with 14 bases remaining between them. This chain joins TRBV12-3 or TRBV12-4 and TRBJ2-6; tentatively, D is TRBD2 (5 bases). The receptor was isolated from a woman between 18 and 29 years old who received the yellow fever vaccine. Sequenced here: T cells from blood (PBMCs), unsorted or a sorted subset (not recorded which), sampled before or after yellow fever vaccination (not recorded which). The CDR3: CASSTAGSLSGANVLTF. CDR3 sequence (DNA): TGTGCCAGCAGTACGGCGGGCAGCCTCTCTGGGGCCAACGTCCTGACTTTC.